The next 9 T cell receptor beta chains were all read from a single sample in a study of immune cell composition in non-small cell lung cancer. Method: immunoSEQ multiplex PCR; TCRdb's copy keeps in-frame clones and lacks some. Among more than 3,000 clones listed, about 84% were seen once. Specimen: lung tumor tissue. The source of these receptors is a human donor with non-small cell lung cancer.

The rearrangement links TRBV15 to TRBJ2-2; D might be TRBD1 (5 bases). V shed 0 bases and J shed 5 bases, with 16 bases lying between them. CDR3 length: 17 residues. The germline CDR1 and CDR2 sequences are LNHNV and YYDKDF (reference sequence). CDR3 nucleotide sequence: TGTGCCACCAGCAGAGATCCCCCAGGGTTGATGACCGGGGAGCTGTTTTTT. Its translation: CATSRDPPGLMTGELFF.

V and J are TRBV2 and TRBJ1-2; D might be TRBD1 (6 bases). Per germline, CDR1 SNHLY and CDR2 FYNNEI. The length of the CDR3 is 14 residues. The V end was cut by 0 bases, the J end by 4 bases, with 9 bases between. CDR3 DNA sequence: TGTGCCAGCAGTGAAGCTGGACAGATCTATGGCTACACCTTC. Protein product: CASSEAGQIYGYTF.

The chain couples TRBV14 to TRBJ2-7; 8 bases are a match to TRBD1. The CDR3 runs 17 residues. Losses at the gene ends were 2 bases for V and 2 bases for J; bases not matched to a gene: 11. Germline V gene lookup returns CDR1 SGHDN and CDR2 FVKESK. Here the CDR3 DNA reads TGTGCCAGCAGCCAACCTCGCTATTACAGGGGGGCCTACGAGCAGTACGTC. Translated, it gives CASSQPRYYRGAYEQYV.

The rearrangement joins TRBV4-1 to TRBJ2-3; 10 bases align to TRBD2. Trimming at V came to 3 bases and at J to 2 bases, leaving 5 bases not matched to a gene. This CDR3 is 16 amino acids long. Germline CDR1 and CDR2: MGHRA and YSYEKL. CDR3 nucleotide sequence: TGCGCCAGCAGCCAGATGAGCGGGGGGGTCACAGATACGCAGTATTTT. Protein sequence: CASSQMSGGVTDTQYF.

The gene calls are TRBV7-8 and TRBJ2-1, with TRBD2 identical over 12 bases. Germline assignment: CDR1 SGHVS and CDR2 FQNEAQ. The junction had 7 bases not matched to a gene; V was cut back by 1 base and J by 9 bases. This CDR3 has 16 amino acids. The CDR3 DNA reads TGTGCCAGCAGCTTAGTGTCTAGCGGGGGGGTAGGTGAGCAGTTCTTC. It translates to CASSLVSSGGVGEQFF.

The chain carries TRBV29-1 and TRBJ2-1; 16 nucleotides agree with TRBD2. With V trimmed by 5 bases and J by 2 bases, 3 bases remained unmatched. Germline assignment: CDR1 SQVTM and CDR2 ANQGSEA. This CDR3 has 16 amino acids. CDR3 amino acids: CSVPGTSGGAYNEQFF. Here the CDR3 DNA reads TGCAGCGTTCCCGGGACTAGCGGGGGGGCCTACAATGAGCAGTTCTTC.

The chain combines TRBV27 with TRBJ1-6, with 9 bases identical to TRBD1. The CDR3 length is 18 residues. V gave up 1 base and J gave up 9 bases; unmatched junction bases: 13. CDR1 MNHEY and CDR2 SMNVEV come from the germline V gene (reference sequence). The DNA of the CDR3 is TGTGCCAGCAGTTTATTATCCTCTCGAGACAGGGGGAGTTCACCCCTCCACTTT. Its protein is CASSLLSSRDRGSSPLHF.

The rearrangement joins TRBV11-3 to TRBJ2-1, with D maybe TRBD1 (6 bases). This CDR3 is 16 amino acids long. Germline V gene sequence: CDR1 SGHNT, CDR2 YENEEA. V lost 2 bases and J lost 5, with 16 bases in between. The CDR3 DNA reads as TGTGCCAGCAGCTTAATGTGGGCAGGGGCCCACAATGAGCAGTTCTTC. It encodes CASSLMWAGAHNEQFF.

The DNA of the CDR3 is TGTGCCAGCAGTTCTGTGGACGGAGGGAACTTTGAAGCTTTCTTT. Translation gives CASSSVDGGNFEAFF. The genes are TRBV6-6 and TRBJ1-1, with D unresolved. This CDR3 is 15 amino acids long. The germline CDR1 and CDR2 sequences are MNHNY and SVGAGI (reference sequence). V gave up 4 bases and J gave up 7 bases, with 19 bases separating them.